Each of the 28 T cell receptor beta chains below was sequenced from the same sample in a study of blood T cell repertoires in COVID-19. Generated by immunoSEQ multiplex PCR, the TCRdb table keeps only in-frame clones and is missing some. Of roughly 51,000 clones in the sample, more than 75% were seen once. Sequencing was performed on peripheral blood. These receptor sequences come from a man in his fifties with active COVID-19.

The chain recombines TRBV6-5 with TRBJ2-7; D gene unclear. This CDR3 is 15 amino acids long. CDR1 is MNHEY, CDR2 SVGAGI, per germline. Deletions cut 0 bases from V and 3 bases from J, with 12 bases between. The CDR3 bases are TGTGCCAGCAGTTACTCGAGTGGTTCGGGCTACGAGCAGTACTTC. It is translated as CASSYSSGSGYEQYF.

This clone was observed a single time. The chain combines TRBV30 with TRBJ2-4; D remains unclear. V was trimmed by 0 bases and J by 0 bases, leaving 9 bases between them. Germline V CDR1 and CDR2: GTSNPN, SVGIG (reference sequence). CDR3 length: 15 amino acids. As DNA, the CDR3 is TGTGCCTGGAGTGTATTAGAACCAGCCAAAAACATTCAGTACTTC. Encoded protein: CAWSVLEPAKNIQYF.

V and J are TRBV27 and TRBJ1-6; D may be TRBD1 (5 bases). Trimming left V 5 bases short and J 3 bases short, with 11 bases between. This CDR3 contains 15 residues. Germline V gives CDR1 MNHEY, CDR2 SMNVEV (reference sequence). The CDR3 nucleotides are TGTGCCAGCAGTGAAAGACAGTTCTATAATTCACCCCTCCACTTT. Its translation is CASSERQFYNSPLHF.

This clone occurred a few times. The chain carries TRBV7-9 and TRBJ1-1; D remains unclear. CDR3 size: 14 residues. Looked up from germline, CDR1 is SEHNR and CDR2 is FQNEAQ (reference sequence). V was cut by 1 base and J by 1 base, with 7 bases left in between. The CDR3 DNA is TGTGCCAGCAGCTTAGAAGACACGAACACTGAAGCTTTCTTT. This codes for CASSLEDTNTEAFF.

The V call is TRBV5-1, the J call TRBJ2-2; 8 nucleotides line up with TRBD2. V dropped 0 bases and J dropped 9; count of bases not matched to a gene: 7. CDR1 is SGHRS, CDR2 YFSETQ, per germline. CDR3 length: 15 amino acids. Written as DNA, the CDR3 is TGCGCCAGCAGCTTGGCGGGACTAGGTAACCGGGAGCTGTTTTTT. Its protein product is CASSLAGLGNRELFF.

This clone was seen once. The chain combines TRBV21-1 with TRBJ2-1; no DNA check was done on the table's D call, TRBD2. TRBV21-1 is given as a pseudogene. CDR3 length: 18 residues. The CDR3 loop is CASSKDGRAGHNDAKQFF. The DNA of the CDR3 is TGTGCCAGCAGCAAAGATGGGAGGGCGGGACACAACGACGCAAAGCAGTTCTTC.

The chain links TRBV6-5 to TRBJ2-1; 11 nucleotides agree with TRBD2. The germline gives CDR1 MNHEY, CDR2 SVGAGI. Trimming removed 3 bases from V and 8 bases from J; junction bases left unmatched: 9. This CDR3 contains 16 residues. In DNA form, the CDR3 reads TGTGCCAGCAGTTATACTACTAGCGGGAGTCTGGATGAGCAGTTCTTC. Translating gives CASSYTTSGSLDEQFF.

The CDR3 is CASSQEWSEAGPDTQYF. The CDR3 coding sequence is TGTGCCAGCAGCCAAGAATGGTCGGAGGCCGGGCCAGATACGCAGTATTTT. V is TRBV14 and J is TRBJ2-3; possibly TRBD2 for D (5 bases). CDR3 length: 17 residues. The V gene's germline CDR1 is SGHDN and CDR2 FVKESK. Trimming took 0 bases from V and 4 from J, leaving 17 bases between them.

The chain combines TRBV7-9 with TRBJ2-1, with 8 bases aligning to TRBD1. This CDR3 has 14 residues. Germline V CDR1 and CDR2: SEHNR, FQNEAQ (reference sequence). Germline trimming cut 8 bases from V and 4 bases from J; bases unmatched to any gene: 7. The CDR3: CASSPRDRYNEQFF. CDR3 bases: TGTGCCAGCTCCCCCCGGGACAGGTACAATGAGCAGTTCTTC.

This chain joins TRBV3-1 (or the pseudogene TRBV3-2) and TRBJ2-5; 9 nucleotides match TRBD2. Germline CDR1 LGHDT, CDR2 YNNKEL (reference sequence). This CDR3 is built from 15 residues. With 2 bases clipped from V and 5 bases from J, the junction kept 6 bases outside the gene matches. The CDR3 DNA follows: TGTGCCAGCAGCCAACGCCTACTAGCGGGTGAGACCCAGTACTTC. Translating gives CASSQRLLAGETQYF.

This clone was detected only a few times. The chain uses TRBV28 and TRBJ1-1; D is ambiguous. The CDR3 covers 14 residues. V was pared by 3 bases and J by 0 bases, with 8 bases between. Germline V CDR1 and CDR2: MDHEN, SYDVKM. CDR3 residues: CASSLRSVNTEAFF. CDR3 nucleotides: TGTGCCAGCAGTTTGCGGTCGGTGAACACTGAAGCTTTCTTT.

The chain recombines TRBV6-6 with TRBJ1-4; the match to TRBD1 covers 9 bases. The CDR3 is made up of 14 amino acids. CDR1 is MNHNY, CDR2 SVGAGI, per germline (reference sequence). The trim removed 7 bases at V and 5 bases at J, leaving 5 bases unmatched. The CDR3 DNA is TGTGCCAGCAACGGACAGGGGAGAAATGAAAAACTGTTTTTT. Its translation: CASNGQGRNEKLFF.

The genes are TRBV7-2 and TRBJ1-3; 7 bases map to TRBD1. J was trimmed by 9 bases and V by 5 bases; bases with no gene match: 7. The CDR3 is 13 amino acids. CDR1 is SGHTA, CDR2 FQGNSA, per germline. The CDR3 sequence is CASSPRQGGTIYF. The CDR3 coding sequence is TGTGCCAGCAGCCCTAGGCAGGGGGGCACCATATATTTT.

The chain joins TRBV14 to TRBJ1-2; TRBD1 is a possible D gene (6 bases). This CDR3 comprises 17 residues. Trimming left V 4 bases short and J 4 bases short, with 22 bases between. Germline CDR1 reads SGHDN; CDR2 reads FVKESK. The CDR3 region has the DNA TGTGCCAGCAGCCCGAGCGGCGGCGACAGGATTGCCTATGGCTACACCTTC. It is translated as CASSPSGGDRIAYGYTF. The whole variable domain, remainder taken from reference TRBV14 and TRBJ1-2, is EAGVTQFPSHSVIEKGQTVTLRCDPISGHDNLYWYRRVMGKEIKFLLHFVKESKQDESGMPNNRFLAERTGGTYSTLKVQPAELEDSGVYFCASSPSGGDRIAYGYTFGSGTRLTVV.

The chain is built from TRBV5-1 and TRBJ2-5, with 7 nucleotides matching TRBD1. CDR3 size: 15 residues. Looked up from germline, CDR1 is SGHRS and CDR2 is YFSETQ. With 4 bases clipped from V and 3 bases from J, the junction kept 9 bases outside the gene matches. This CDR3 is CASSPSVGQEETQYF. CDR3 DNA sequence: TGCGCCAGCAGCCCCTCCGTCGGACAGGAAGAGACCCAGTACTTC.

The CDR3 DNA is TGCGCCAGCAGCCACAGGATCCCCTCTGAGACCCAGTACTTC. Its protein is CASSHRIPSETQYF. J is TRBJ2-5 and V is TRBV4-1; D gene ambiguous. The germline V and J ends were trimmed by 3 bases and 5 bases, with 13 bases remaining between them. The CDR3 sequence is 14 residues long. Germline V gene sequence: CDR1 MGHRA, CDR2 YSYEKL.

The chain joins TRBV11-3 to TRBJ1-1; 9 bases are shared with TRBD1. The germline V gene encodes CDR1 SGHNT and CDR2 YENEEA. The V gene end was trimmed by 5 bases and the J gene end by 2 bases; junction bases not matched to a gene: 6. The CDR3 has 15 residues. In DNA, the CDR3 is TGTGCCAGCAGCGCAGGGACAGGGATCAACACTGAAGCTTTCTTT. Translating gives CASSAGTGINTEAFF.

The V gene is TRBV6-6, the J gene TRBJ2-1, with D perhaps TRBD2 (5 bases). Germline loops: CDR1 MNHNY, CDR2 SVGAGI (reference sequence). The length of the CDR3 is 12 residues. Trimming removed 6 bases at V and 7 bases at J, with 10 bases between. CDR3 nucleotides: TGTGCCAGCAGCCCCGGGGATAATGAGCAGTTCTTC. This translates into CASSPGDNEQFF.

V and J are TRBV4-1 and TRBJ1-4; D ambiguous. The CDR3 has 15 amino acids. Trimming shortened V by 3 bases and J by 5 bases, and 13 bases separated the two germline ends. Germline V gene lookup returns CDR1 MGHRA and CDR2 YSYEKL. In nucleotides, the CDR3 is TGCGCCAGCAGCCACCCCGCGAGGCAGAATGAAAAACTGTTTTTT. Amino acids: CASSHPARQNEKLFF.

V and J are TRBV30 and TRBJ2-3; TRBD1 might be the D (5 bases). V was trimmed by 1 base and J by 0 bases, leaving 8 bases between them. CDR1 is GTSNPN and CDR2 is SVGIG in the germline V gene (reference sequence). This CDR3 contains 14 residues. The CDR3 nucleotides are TGTGCCTGGAGTGACAGGTTCAGCACAGATACGCAGTATTTT. Its protein product is CAWSDRFSTDTQYF.

This clone was counted between two and nine times. This chain joins TRBV4-1 and TRBJ2-1, with D perhaps matching TRBD2 (5 bases). CDR1 and CDR2 from the germline V gene are MGHRA and YSYEKL. V was pared by 4 bases and J by 4 bases, with 11 bases between. CDR3 length: 14 amino acids. The CDR3 loop reads CASSRQIAYNEQFF. The CDR3 DNA is TGCGCCAGCAGCCGACAAATAGCGTACAATGAGCAGTTCTTC.

This chain joins TRBV27 and TRBJ2-2; 7 bases map to TRBD1. Germline V gene data show CDR1 as MNHEY and CDR2 as SMNVEV (reference sequence). Trimming at V came to 5 bases and at J to 5 bases, leaving 11 bases not matched to a gene. The CDR3 is made up of 16 amino acids. The CDR3 loop reads CASSHPTGVGTGELFF. DNA for the CDR3: TGTGCCAGCAGTCACCCTACAGGGGTCGGAACCGGGGAGCTGTTTTTT.

V gene TRBV7-2 combines with J gene TRBJ2-2, with D perhaps matching TRBD1 (5 bases). The CDR3 length is 15 residues. Trimming removed 1 base from V and 7 bases from J, with 13 bases in between. Germline CDR1 is SGHTA and CDR2 is FQGNSA. The CDR3 loop is CASSLGAGKIGELFF. CDR3 nucleotide sequence: TGTGCCAGCAGCTTAGGAGCAGGGAAGATCGGGGAGCTGTTTTTT.

J is TRBJ1-1 and V is TRBV6-5; D may be TRBD1 (5 bases). The V end lost 5 bases, the J end lost 4 bases, and 11 bases lay between the germline ends. Germline values: CDR1 MNHEY, CDR2 SVGAGI. The CDR3 is 13 amino acids. CDR3 residues: CASSTTRGTEAFF. The CDR3 DNA follows: TGTGCCAGCAGTACTACAAGGGGCACTGAAGCTTTCTTT.

This chain uses TRBV4-2 with TRBJ1-5; D gene unclear. Germline lookup yields CDR1 LGHNA and CDR2 YNFKEQ. The CDR3 is 13 amino acids. Trimming took off 1 base at V and 4 bases at J, with 5 bases between the two ends. The CDR3 nucleotides read TGTGCCAGCAGCCAAGGGGCGAATCAGCCCCAGCATTTT. It specifies CASSQGANQPQHF.

This clone is a singleton in its sample. The rearrangement uses TRBV29-1 and TRBJ2-5; 8 nucleotides match TRBD1. V gave up 7 bases and J gave up 9 bases; unmatched junction bases: 10. In germline, CDR1 is SQVTM, CDR2 ANQGSEA. The CDR3 spans 12 residues. CDR3 DNA sequence: TGCAGCGGCGGACAGGGCCCCCTGGCCCAGTACTTC. Translating gives CSGGQGPLAQYF.

The chain combines TRBV9 with TRBJ1-4, with D maybe TRBD1 (6 bases). There are 14 residues in the CDR3. CDR1 and CDR2 (germline): SGDLS, YYNGEE. V lost 4 bases and J lost 3, with 10 bases in between. CDR3 region: CASSPQGSNEKLFF. CDR3 in DNA: TGTGCCAGCAGCCCACAGGGTTCTAATGAAAAACTGTTTTTT.

The rearrangement uses TRBV5-1 and TRBJ1-1; TRBD1 matches at 8 bases. The V and J ends lost 7 bases and 6 bases, in that order; junction bases with no gene match: 11. Germline V gene lookup returns CDR1 SGHRS and CDR2 YFSETQ. The CDR3 loop spans 14 amino acids. The CDR3 DNA reads as TGCGCCAGCGGGGACAGGTTCTCCGCGCCTGAAGCTTTCTTT. Its protein is CASGDRFSAPEAFF. The whole variable domain, filled in from reference TRBV5-1 and TRBJ1-1, reads KAGVTQTPRYLIKTRGQQVTLSCSPISGHRSVSWYQQTPGQGLQFLFEYFSETQRNKGNFPGRFSGRQFSNSRSEMNVSTLELGDSALYLCASGDRFSAPEAFFGQGTRLTVV.